Below are 29 T cell receptor beta chains sequenced from a single sample in a study of shared clonotypes between healthy human individuals. This table comes from immunoSEQ multiplex PCR, and its TCRdb copy is limited to in-frame clones, with some not included. The sample includes about 510,000 clones, roughly 95% seen only once; the top ten take approximately 0.06%. Sequences were obtained from naive CD4+ T cells sorted from blood. Subset meaning: CD45RA+ positively selected. These receptors originate from a woman aged 25 to 39 in good health.

The chain carries TRBV6-5 and TRBJ1-2; D uncertain. This CDR3 has 13 amino acids. Germline V lookup: CDR1 MNHEY, CDR2 SVGAGI. Trimming took 6 bases from V and 3 from J, leaving 11 bases between them. The CDR3 is CASSSGVDYGYTF. For the CDR3, the DNA is TGTGCCAGCAGCTCCGGGGTGGACTATGGCTACACCTTC.

The gene calls are TRBV5-4 and TRBJ1-1, with D perhaps TRBD1 (5 bases). The CDR3 is 15 amino acids. The V gene lost 5 bases and the J gene lost 2 bases, with 16 bases spanning the gap. The germline V gene encodes CDR1 SGHNT and CDR2 YYREEE (reference sequence). CDR3 loop: CASRDTGRLNTEAFF. The DNA for the CDR3 is TGTGCCAGCAGGGACACGGGACGGCTAAACACTGAAGCTTTCTTT.

This CDR3 reads CASSSTGGESYEQYF. As DNA, the CDR3 is TGTGCCAGCTCAAGTACAGGGGGCGAATCCTACGAGCAGTACTTC. This rearrangement joins TRBV18 to TRBJ2-7, with 9 bases matching TRBD1. J was trimmed by 1 base and V by 5 bases; bases with no gene match: 6. Germline CDR1 KGHSH, CDR2 LQKENI. This CDR3 has 15 residues. Based on the CDR3 plus reference TRBV18 and TRBJ2-7, the full variable domain is NAGVMQNPRHLVRRRGQEARLRCSPMKGHSHVYWYRQLPEEGLKFMVYLQKENIIDESGMPKERFSAEFPKEGPSILRIQQVVRGDSAAYFCASSSTGGESYEQYFGPGTRLTVT.

CDR3 residues: CASSRGHNKPSGNTIYF. As DNA, the CDR3 is TGTGCCAGCAGCCGGGGACACAATAAGCCCTCTGGAAACACCATATATTTT. The chain uses TRBV11-2 and TRBJ1-3; possibly TRBD1 for D (6 bases). The V and J ends lost 5 bases and 0 bases respectively, with 17 bases between them. In germline, CDR1 is SGHAT, CDR2 FQNNGV. This CDR3 is built from 17 residues.

The CDR3 DNA reads TGTGCCAGCAGTTTAGGAGACTCGATGCTCCATGAGCAGTTCTTC. Residues: CASSLGDSMLHEQFF. The V and J genes are TRBV28 and TRBJ2-1; D gene unclear. This CDR3 has 15 amino acids. Trimming removed 2 bases at V and 8 bases at J, with 16 bases between. CDR1 MDHEN and CDR2 SYDVKM come from the germline V gene.

The chain couples TRBV4-1 to TRBJ2-3, with 8 bases fitting TRBD1. J was trimmed by 1 base and V by 2 bases; bases with no gene match: 5. Germline V gene sequence: CDR1 MGHRA, CDR2 YSYEKL. This CDR3 region has 16 residues. Written as DNA, the CDR3 is TGCGCCAGCAGCCAAAACACGGGACAGGGCACAGATACGCAGTATTTT. Translation: CASSQNTGQGTDTQYF.

The chain recombines TRBV6-1 with TRBJ2-5; unclear D gene. The DNA end lines up better with TRBJ2-7; the J call may be wrong. From germline, CDR1 is MNHNS and CDR2 SASEGT. CDR3 length: 15 residues. DNA of the CDR3: TGTGCCACCACTGGGCTGGCCTTCCCCTCCTACGAGCAGTACTTC. Amino acid sequence: CATTGLAFPSYEQYF.

V gene TRBV6-6 combines with J gene TRBJ1-5, with 8 nucleotides matching TRBD1. The V and J ends lost 6 bases and 1 base, in that order; junction bases with no gene match: 2. Germline V gene lookup returns CDR1 MNHNY and CDR2 SVGAGI (reference sequence). This CDR3 is 14 amino acids long. The CDR3 protein is CASRQGASNQPQHF. The CDR3 nucleotides are TGTGCCAGCAGGCAGGGGGCGAGCAATCAGCCCCAGCATTTT.

The V and J genes are TRBV5-1 and TRBJ1-2; no clear D. CDR3 length equals 14 residues. Germline CDR1 reads SGHRS; CDR2 reads YFSETQ. Trimming took off 2 bases at V and 2 bases at J, with 10 bases between the two ends. The chain's CDR3 is CASSLGSLNYGYTF. For the CDR3, the DNA is TGCGCCAGCAGCTTAGGGTCCCTAAACTATGGCTACACCTTC.

The V and J genes are TRBV30 and TRBJ2-2; 13 nucleotides agree with TRBD2. Trimming cost V 2 bases and J 5 bases; bases outside gene matches: 2. There are 15 residues in the CDR3. Germline lookup yields CDR1 GTSNPN and CDR2 SVGIG (reference sequence). CDR3 protein: CAWSWGLAGTGELFF. CDR3 bases: TGTGCCTGGAGTTGGGGACTAGCGGGAACCGGGGAGCTGTTTTTT. Combining the CDR3 with reference TRBV30 and TRBJ2-2 gives the whole variable domain SQTIHQWPATLVQPVGSPLSLECTVEGTSNPNLYWYRQAAGRGLQLLFYSVGIGQISSEVPQNLSASRPQDRQFILSSKKLLLSDSGFYLCAWSWGLAGTGELFFGEGSRLTVL.

This chain connects TRBV19 to TRBJ1-2; D unresolved. V was cut by 5 bases and J by 2 bases, with 21 bases left in between. This CDR3 has 17 residues. Germline V lookup: CDR1 LNHDA, CDR2 SQIVND (reference sequence). The CDR3 is CASSRTGIGGINYGYTF. CDR3 nucleotide sequence: TGTGCCAGTAGTCGGACGGGTATAGGTGGTATCAACTATGGCTACACCTTC.

The genes are TRBV5-1 and TRBJ2-1; D gene uncertain. Germline loops: CDR1 SGHRS, CDR2 YFSETQ. V gave up 5 bases and J gave up 5 bases, with 23 bases separating them. The length of the CDR3 is 17 residues. CDR3: CASRYAGSTDLDNEQFF. CDR3 nucleotide sequence: TGCGCCAGCAGGTACGCAGGATCTACCGACTTAGACAATGAGCAGTTCTTC.

The chain uses TRBV5-1 and TRBJ2-2; 9 bases are shared with TRBD2. Per germline, CDR1 SGHRS and CDR2 YFSETQ. V shed 4 bases and J 3 bases; nucleotides not matched to a gene: 10. The CDR3 spans 17 residues. The CDR3 reads CASSPVAGDGHTGELFF. CDR3 DNA: TGCGCCAGCAGCCCTGTAGCGGGAGATGGTCACACCGGGGAGCTGTTTTTT.

The chain couples TRBV5-4 to TRBJ2-1; possibly TRBD2 for D (5 bases). Germline V lookup: CDR1 SGHNT, CDR2 YYREEE (reference sequence). The CDR3 has 14 residues. Trimming cost V 2 bases and J 7 bases, with 13 bases left between them. The CDR3 spells CASSFSSPRNEQFF. In nucleotides, the CDR3 is TGTGCCAGCAGCTTTTCTAGCCCGAGGAATGAGCAGTTCTTC.

The chain is built from TRBV18 and TRBJ1-1; the D is unclear. CDR1 is KGHSH and CDR2 is LQKENI in the germline V gene. Trimming left V 3 bases short and J 1 base short, with 12 bases between. The CDR3 is made up of 15 amino acids. CDR3 in amino acids: CASSPTRARNTEAFF. CDR3 nucleotides: TGTGCCAGCTCACCCACCCGTGCCCGGAACACTGAAGCTTTCTTT.

Concerning this clone: Other nucleotide sequences from this sample produce the same CDR3. The chain has TRBV5-4 and TRBJ2-1, with 10 bases fitting TRBD2. The V and J ends lost 0 bases and 4 bases, in that order; junction bases with no gene match: 1. Germline loops: CDR1 SGHNT, CDR2 YYREEE (reference sequence). The CDR3 consists of 15 residues. The DNA of the CDR3 is TGTGCCAGCAGCTTGGTAGCGGGAGGATACAATGAGCAGTTCTTC. This codes for CASSLVAGGYNEQFF.

The rearrangement links TRBV28 to TRBJ1-1; the D gene is possibly TRBD1 (5 bases). The V end was cut by 7 bases, the J end by 5 bases, with 14 bases between. This CDR3 spans 13 amino acids. Germline values: CDR1 MDHEN, CDR2 SYDVKM. The CDR3 coding sequence is TGTGCCAGCATCGCCGGGGGAGGGACTGAAGCTTTCTTT. It encodes CASIAGGGTEAFF.

The chain carries TRBV19 and TRBJ1-4, with TRBD1 as a possible D gene (5 bases). The V and J ends lost 6 bases and 4 bases respectively, with 12 bases between them. From germline, CDR1 is LNHDA and CDR2 SQIVND (reference sequence). CDR3 length: 14 amino acids. In DNA, the CDR3 is TGTGCCAGTAGAGGGGACTTAAGTAATGAAAAACTGTTTTTT. Its protein product is CASRGDLSNEKLFF.

The rearrangement joins TRBV11-2 to TRBJ2-5; 7 nucleotides agree with TRBD1. The CDR3 extends over 15 amino acids. The junction had 7 bases not matched to a gene; V was cut back by 1 base and J by 5 bases. Looked up from germline, CDR1 is SGHAT and CDR2 is FQNNGV. CDR3 DNA: TGTGCCAGCAGCTTAGTCAGGGGGACCCGGGAGACCCAGTACTTC. Its protein product is CASSLVRGTRETQYF.

The J gene is TRBJ1-1, the V gene TRBV4-1; D might be TRBD1 (6 bases). CDR3 length equals 16 residues. V lost 3 bases, J lost 8 bases, and 22 bases lay in between. Germline V gene sequence: CDR1 MGHRA, CDR2 YSYEKL. CDR3 DNA: TGCGCCAGCAGCCAGGGGACACTATCGGACAGCGGAGAAGCTTTCTTT. It translates to CASSQGTLSDSGEAFF.

V usage is TRBV20-1 and J usage is TRBJ2-1; D gene unclear. The CDR3 sequence is 10 residues long. Germline values: CDR1 DFQATT, CDR2 SNEGSKA (reference sequence). Trimming took off 5 bases at V and 5 bases at J, with 4 bases between the two ends. As DNA, the CDR3 is TGCAGTGCTCTAGACAATGAGCAGTTCTTC. Its translation: CSALDNEQFF.

V and J are TRBV7-9 and TRBJ1-1, with D tentatively TRBD1 (6 bases). Germline CDR1 and CDR2: SEHNR and FQNEAQ (reference sequence). The CDR3 extends over 14 amino acids. With 5 bases removed from V and 1 base from J, the gap between germline ends came to 11 bases. The CDR3 protein is CASSETGPNTEAFF. The CDR3 region has the DNA TGTGCCAGCAGCGAGACAGGCCCGAACACTGAAGCTTTCTTT.

This chain joins TRBV6-6 and TRBJ1-5; D remains ambiguous. The CDR3 is made up of 10 amino acids. V was pared by 8 bases and J by 8 bases, with 7 bases between. Germline lookup yields CDR1 MNHNY and CDR2 SVGAGI (reference sequence). Written as DNA, the CDR3 is TGTGCCAGCCCGGGAAAGCCCCAGCATTTT. Translated, it gives CASPGKPQHF.

The genes are TRBV18 and TRBJ2-1; no firm D call. Germline V CDR1 and CDR2: KGHSH, LQKENI. The ends were cut back, 3 bases at V and 5 bases at J, with 17 bases in the middle. This CDR3 region has 16 residues. The CDR3 here is CASSPNIAGANNEQFF. Written as DNA, the CDR3 is TGTGCCAGCTCACCCAACATTGCTGGCGCTAACAATGAGCAGTTCTTC.

CDR3 sequence reads: CASRQDRTYEQYF. The CDR3 DNA sequence: TGTGCCAGCAGGCAGGACAGGACCTACGAGCAGTACTTC. V usage is TRBV2 and J usage is TRBJ2-7; 7 positions match TRBD1. This CDR3 has 13 amino acids. The junction had 4 bases not matched to a gene; V was cut back by 6 bases and J by 2 bases. The germline gives CDR1 SNHLY, CDR2 FYNNEI.

The chain employs TRBV30 and TRBJ1-5; D is perhaps TRBD1 (5 bases). V lost 2 bases and J 3 bases, leaving 8 bases between the germline ends. CDR3 length: 13 residues. In germline, CDR1 is GTSNPN, CDR2 SVGIG (reference sequence). CDR3 residues: CAWSNRINQPQHF. Here the CDR3 DNA reads TGTGCCTGGAGTAACAGGATCAATCAGCCCCAGCATTTT. Supplemented by reference TRBV30 and TRBJ1-5, the full variable domain reads SQTIHQWPATLVQPVGSPLSLECTVEGTSNPNLYWYRQAAGRGLQLLFYSVGIGQISSEVPQNLSASRPQDRQFILSSKKLLLSDSGFYLCAWSNRINQPQHFGDGTRLSIL.

The chain recombines TRBV7-2 with TRBJ2-6; possibly TRBD1 for D (6 bases). Germline V gene data show CDR1 as SGHTA and CDR2 as FQGNSA. The CDR3 is 16 residues long. Trimming shortened V by 5 bases and J by 2 bases, and 13 bases separated the two germline ends. CDR3 sequence reads: CASSAQNRAGANVLTF. The CDR3 DNA sequence: TGTGCCAGCAGCGCCCAGAACAGGGCTGGGGCCAACGTCCTGACTTTC.

V gene TRBV2 combines with J gene TRBJ1-3; 10 bases are a match to TRBD1. The V segment lost 9 bases and the J segment 3 bases; nucleotides outside the gene matches: 11. The CDR3 length is 16 residues. CDR1 and CDR2 (germline): SNHLY, FYNNEI. In DNA form, the CDR3 reads TGTGCCAGTCACGGGGGGACAGGGGTTCGTGGAAACACCATATATTTT. Translating it yields CASHGGTGVRGNTIYF.

There are a few counts of this clone. The chain joins TRBV6-4 to TRBJ1-5; D is unclear. Germline-derived CDR1 and CDR2 are MRHNA and SNTAGT. Trimming pared 5 bases from V and 9 bases from J, leaving 14 bases between. The CDR3 has 13 residues. CDR3 region: CASSQSPDRPQHF. CDR3 nucleotides: TGTGCCAGCAGTCAAAGCCCCGACCGGCCCCAGCATTTT.